Following are 12 T cell receptor beta chains from one sample sequenced in a study of CD8 T cells in Susac syndrome. RNA, at roughly 0.45 to 1 ug, was reverse transcribed with random hexamers. One entry per CDR3 protein results from TCRdb running MiXCR on the immunoSEQ multiplex PCR reads. The table lists 150,000 to 200,000 distinct CDR3 sequences, roughly 96% of them singletons. The sequencing input was CD8+ T cells from PBMCs. The receptors shown here come from a human donor with multiple sclerosis.

V is TRBV6-2 or TRBV6-3 and J is TRBJ1-1; D not resolved. Germline V gives CDR1 MNHEY, CDR2 SVGEGT. Deletions cut 7 bases from V and 4 bases from J, with 16 bases between. The CDR3 totals 14 residues. The DNA for the CDR3 is TGTGCCAGCATTTCCCCCTCCGCAAGCACTGAAGCTTTCTTT. Translated: CASISPSASTEAFF.

The genes are TRBV20-1 and TRBJ1-2; D gene unclear. The CDR3 is 14 amino acids. The V end was cut by 1 base, the J end by 4 bases, with 13 bases between. Germline V gene lookup returns CDR1 DFQATT and CDR2 SNEGSKA (reference sequence). Written as DNA, the CDR3 is TGCAGTGCTAGAGGCAATTGGGCAGGCTATGGCTACACCTTC. The encoded protein is CSARGNWAGYGYTF.

The V gene is TRBV15, the J gene TRBJ1-5, with D perhaps TRBD1 (5 bases). The CDR3 has 13 amino acids. V lost 3 bases, J lost 3 bases, and 6 bases lay in between. CDR1 and CDR2 (germline): LNHNV, YYDKDF (reference sequence). The chain's CDR3 is CATSSRDNQPQHF. DNA of the CDR3: TGTGCCACCAGCAGCAGGGACAATCAGCCCCAGCATTTT.

The gene calls are TRBV30 and TRBJ1-1; D not resolved. Germline V gene sequence: CDR1 GTSNPN, CDR2 SVGIG (reference sequence). The CDR3 contains 13 residues. V was pared by 0 bases and J by 4 bases, with 9 bases between. CDR3 protein: CAWSVIGITEAFF. The CDR3 DNA follows: TGTGCCTGGAGTGTGATAGGGATCACTGAAGCTTTCTTT.

The chain couples TRBV15 to TRBJ2-7; a weak D match, TRBD2 (6 bases). CDR3 length equals 18 residues. V was clipped by 5 bases and J by 0 bases, with 23 bases between them. The germline V gene has CDR1 LNHNV and CDR2 YYDKDF (reference sequence). The CDR3 spells CATSGPAAAGPLSYEQYF. The CDR3, as DNA: TGTGCCACCAGCGGCCCAGCGGCAGCGGGTCCTCTCTCCTACGAGCAGTACTTC.

The genes are TRBV29-1 and TRBJ2-7; 9 bases are a match to TRBD1. The CDR3 length is 13 residues. The ends lost 5 bases at V and 2 bases at J; junction bases unmatched: 4. Germline V gene data show CDR1 as SQVTM and CDR2 as ANQGSEA. The CDR3 here is CSVTGGDAYEQYF. Here the CDR3 DNA reads TGCAGCGTTACAGGGGGCGACGCCTACGAGCAGTACTTC.

The J gene is TRBJ2-7, the V gene TRBV20-1; D ambiguous. The CDR3 runs 13 residues. Per germline, CDR1 DFQATT and CDR2 SNEGSKA (reference sequence). V lost 1 base and J 0 bases, leaving 7 bases between the germline ends. The CDR3 sequence: CSARVLSSYEQYF. Written as DNA, the CDR3 is TGCAGTGCTAGAGTCCTGTCCTCCTACGAGCAGTACTTC.

The chain links TRBV20-1 to TRBJ2-7, with 12 bases aligning to TRBD2. V shed 3 bases and J 2 bases; nucleotides not matched to a gene: 2. The CDR3 extends over 14 amino acids. Germline V lookup: CDR1 DFQATT, CDR2 SNEGSKA (reference sequence). The CDR3 region has the DNA TGCAGTGCTAGGACTAGCGGGGGCGCCTACGAGCAGTACTTC. Protein product: CSARTSGGAYEQYF.

This chain joins TRBV25-1 and TRBJ2-1, with D perhaps assigned TRBD1 or TRBD2 (5 bases each). Per the germline V gene, CDR1 is MGHDK and CDR2 is SYGVNS. CDR3 length: 17 residues. Trimming shortened V by 1 base and J by 4 bases, and 17 bases separated the two germline ends. The CDR3 coding sequence is TGTGCCAGCAGTGAATCCGCCCGGGGCCCCCAGTACAATGAGCAGTTCTTC. Protein: CASSESARGPQYNEQFF.

This clonotype has only one observation. The CDR3 loop reads CASISGARSQYF. The CDR3, as DNA: TGTGCCAGCATAAGCGGGGCAAGGTCCCAGTACTTC. The chain recombines TRBV2 with TRBJ2-5; 7 positions agree with TRBD2. Germline V gives CDR1 SNHLY, CDR2 FYNNEI. The CDR3 sequence is 12 residues long. With 7 bases clipped from V and 9 bases from J, the junction kept 8 bases outside the gene matches. Combining the CDR3 with reference TRBV2 and TRBJ2-5 gives the whole variable domain EPEVTQTPSHQVTQMGQEVILRCVPISNHLYFYWYRQILGQKVEFLVSFYNNEISEKSEIFDDQFSVERPDGSNFTLKIRSTKLEDSAMYFCASISGARSQYFGPGTRLLVL.

The chain employs TRBV27 and TRBJ2-1, with D possibly matching TRBD1 (5 bases). V dropped 4 bases and J dropped 5 bases, with 18 bases sitting between them. The CDR3 is 16 residues long. Germline lookup yields CDR1 MNHEY and CDR2 SMNVEV (reference sequence). The CDR3 spells CASSYDWGTSDNEQFF. CDR3 sequence (DNA): TGTGCCAGCAGTTACGACTGGGGCACGAGCGACAATGAGCAGTTCTTC.

The J gene is TRBJ2-7, the V gene TRBV28; 7 positions agree with TRBD1. The CDR3 extends over 14 amino acids. CDR1 and CDR2 (germline): MDHEN, SYDVKM. Trimming took 7 bases from V and 5 from J; bases not matched to a gene: 11. The DNA for the CDR3 is TGTGCCAGCATAGTCAGGGGGTTCTGCGACGAGCAGTACTTC. Translating gives CASIVRGFCDEQYF.